Given below is one TCR beta chain in context. This clonotype was seen many times. Its specific antigen is unknown. Within one base of it there is no much larger clone, and no base qualities were kept. Library method: multiplex PCR. Sequencing used an Illumina HiSeq 4000. To build TCR beta libraries, CDR3 regions were amplified by Arm-PCR using iRepertoire HTBI primers. PCR products were gel purified before sequencing. The study's processing was this. Gene usage analysis of CDR3 amino acid clonotypes relied on the approximately 60 TRBV and fewer than 15 TRBJ segments identified across samples. COPE and FqMerger were used to merge the filtered high-quality paired reads into contigs. Contigs were aligned with BLAST to IMGT TRBV, TRBD and TRBJ reference genes, and CDR3 was defined per IMGT. Any clonotype with a frequency above 0.1% was classified as a highly expanded clone. Shannon entropy served as the measure of repertoire diversity, while the Gini coefficient captured V-J evenness. Public clonotypes were defined as clonotypes shared by more than one individual. The public reads were run again by TCRdb, first through fastp at Q25 and then through MiXCR, and only productive beta chains were kept. CDR3 protein sequences are deduplicated, and each keeps its most common genes and DNA. It is TCRdb's table, rather than the study itself, that gives the V and J calls and clone size. This sample comprises fewer than 450,000 distinct CDR3 sequences, approximately 16% of them detected only once. About 7.6% of the sample goes to the ten largest clones.

The record originates from a study of regulatory T cells in long-lasting Graves disease (dated by TCRdb to 2020 to 2023). About the full investigation: Patients with newly diagnosed Graves' disease had been on antithyroid drugs for under 3 months. This study used TCR sequencing and RNA sequencing of peripheral blood to compare persistent Graves' disease patients against newly diagnosed Graves' disease patients. The study was conducted in China and was registered as a clinical trial. TCR sequencing covered approximately 13 persistent and 20 or so newly diagnosed Graves' disease patients, about 35 samples in total. Results the study describes overall, beyond this receptor: Patients with persistent disease shared more public clonotypes (around 2,500) than newly diagnosed patients did (more than 900). Lower TCR Shannon entropy and fewer highly expanded clones were observed in persistent Graves' disease patients than in newly diagnosed patients, which suggested clonal expansion. Sequencing and analysis were restricted to the TCR beta chain. The authors acknowledged the small sample size as a limitation that may reduce accuracy. Because the primary lesion, thyroid tissue, could not be accessed, the study looked at peripheral blood alone. Preferential use of TRBV28, TRBJ1-2 and TRBJ2-5 was observed in persistent disease, whereas TRBV20-1 and TRBJ2-1 were favored in newly diagnosed disease.

The time point label of this sample denotes: newly diagnosed GD, antithyroid drugs for less than 3 months. For both TCR sequencing and RNA sequencing, RNA was extracted from PBMCs in TRIzol. Graves' disease was diagnosed according to American Thyroid Association guidelines. Patients were recruited from an endocrinology department in Xi'an, China. Each patient gave 8.5 to 9.5 milliliters of peripheral blood, collected in an EDTA anticoagulant tube. Ficoll Paque Plus density gradient separation was used to isolate PBMCs, and no further T cell sorting was done. An Agilent 2100 Bioanalyzer and agarose gel were used to check RNA quality, while a NanoDrop 2000 measured RNA concentration. The CDR3, cysteine through phenylalanine, is 17 amino acids long. Only CDR3 DNA is held: 51 bases, read in frame from base 1. The germline V gene (reference sequence) yields SGHKS for CDR1 and YYEKEE for CDR2. Germline trimming amounts to 3 bases on V and 6 bases on J, with 17 as the count of junction bases outside the gene matches.

This same sample was also part of a study on T cells in Graves' hyperthyroidism and ophthalmopathy. The second investigation adds: Stable Graves' hyperthyroidism was defined as the absence of progression to ophthalmopathy over 18 months of follow-up. Hyperthyroidism patients were newly diagnosed, with disease duration under 2 months, and aged 18 to 65 years. Patients with uncontrolled infections, other autoimmune diseases, pregnancy or lactation were excluded. Diagnoses were based on clinical symptoms, serum thyroxine and TRAb, thyroid ultrasound and orbital computed tomography. A first-round RT-PCR of the TCR CDR3 used the HTBI primer set with the Qiagen OneStep RT-PCR kit. Most expanded thyroid clonotypes (frequency above 0.001) were also detected in blood, a finding suggesting that blood repertoires may reflect thyroid immune responses. A model built on a 13 V-J signature distinguished ophthalmopathy from stable hyperthyroidism, reaching 87.88% sensitivity and around 81% specificity in cross-validation and 80%/75% in testing. In validation, the model predicted progression to ophthalmopathy a median of 6.5 months before onset, with approximately 68% sensitivity and roughly 77% specificity. To identify TCR V-J signatures that set the groups apart, the researchers used a discovery cohort of about a hundred patients, made up of under 45 with Graves' ophthalmopathy and some 60 with stable Graves' hyperthyroidism. Prospective prediction of ophthalmopathy was tested in an independent validation cohort of fewer than 20 hyperthyroidism patients and some 17 patients who later progressed to ophthalmopathy. The 85 to 100 discovery patients were divided at random into training and test sets in a 7:3 ratio. In six Graves' hyperthyroidism patients, the study also compared T-cell repertoires from thyroid tissue with T-cell repertoires from blood. Once sampling was done, hyperthyroidism patients were given methimazole at a starting dose of 30 mg daily, whereas ophthalmopathy patients were given high-dose intravenous methylprednisolone. Libraries were constructed in a second round of multiplex PCR, after which size selection and purification were carried out. Libraries were sequenced paired-end with 100 bp reads on an Illumina HiSeq2000. Raw data were processed with SOAPnuke, discarding reads with adapters, uncalled bases, mean Phred below 15, or no exact constant-primer or identifier match. COPE v1.2.5 was used to merge high-quality paired reads, and clonotypes were defined as unique nucleotide sequences. MiTCR v1.1 was used to align clonotypes to the IMGT TRBV, TRBD and TRBJ reference segments. The analysis was restricted to V-J combinations with a frequency above 0.0001, which together covered roughly 99% of the repertoires. The TCS score was defined as F50 (clonal expansion) divided by E x V (chaos), with BLOSUM62-based TCRdist calculated between CDR3 peptides within each V-J. Welch's t-statistics and random forest reduced several hundred V-J features to under 15, which were used in a naive Bayes classifier (R e1071). No statistical method was used to fix the sample size in advance, and group allocation was not hidden from the investigators. The paper describes TCR Vbeta CDR3 sequencing of around 130 peripheral blood samples, made up of 43 ophthalmopathy patients, 70 to 80 hyperthyroidism patients and 17 progressor patients.

The receptor was isolated from a woman in her thirties or forties with Graves disease. Donor details come from another sample of the same person, matched by shared clones. This specimen was peripheral blood mononuclear cells (PBMCs), taken at new diagnosis, from a patient treated with antithyroid drugs. The chain was built from TRBV5-5 and TRBJ1-2; 7 middle bases align to TRBD1. In nucleotide form, the sequence is TGTGCCAGCAGCTGGGACAGTATGGGCTTGGGGAACGATGGCTACACCTTC. This codes for CASSWDSMGLGNDGYTF.